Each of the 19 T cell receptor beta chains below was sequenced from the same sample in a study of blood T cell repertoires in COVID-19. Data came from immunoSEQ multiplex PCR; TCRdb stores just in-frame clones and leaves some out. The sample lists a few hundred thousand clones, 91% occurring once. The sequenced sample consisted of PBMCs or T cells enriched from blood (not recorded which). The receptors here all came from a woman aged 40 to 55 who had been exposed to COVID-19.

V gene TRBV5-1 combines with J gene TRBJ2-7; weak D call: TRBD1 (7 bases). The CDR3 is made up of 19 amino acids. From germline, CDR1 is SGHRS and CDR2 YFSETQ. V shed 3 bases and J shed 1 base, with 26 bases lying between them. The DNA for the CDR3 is TGCGCCAGCAGCTCAGTGACAGGGTCGGGAGTTGGGCCTTCCTACGAGCAGTACTTC. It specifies CASSSVTGSGVGPSYEQYF.

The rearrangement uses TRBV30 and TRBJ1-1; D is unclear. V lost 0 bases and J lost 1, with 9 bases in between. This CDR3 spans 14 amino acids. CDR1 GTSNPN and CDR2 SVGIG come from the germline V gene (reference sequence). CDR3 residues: CAWSVTHSNTEAFF. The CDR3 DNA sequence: TGTGCCTGGAGTGTAACCCACTCGAACACTGAAGCTTTCTTT.

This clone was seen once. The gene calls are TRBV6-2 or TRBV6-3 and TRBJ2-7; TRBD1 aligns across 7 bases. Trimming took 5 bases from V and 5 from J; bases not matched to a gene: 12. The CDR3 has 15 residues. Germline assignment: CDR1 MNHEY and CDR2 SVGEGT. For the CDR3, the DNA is TGTGCCAGCAGTCGTGTACTTAACAGGGGAGACGAGCAGTACTTC. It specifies CASSRVLNRGDEQYF.

The CDR3 nucleotides read TGTGCCAGTAGTATCTTAGGTAGCGAGCAGTTCTTC. As protein: CASSILGSEQFF. V and J are TRBV19 and TRBJ2-1; no definite D call. The CDR3 consists of 12 residues. V was trimmed by 3 bases and J by 10 bases, leaving 10 bases between them. Germline loops: CDR1 LNHDA, CDR2 SQIVND (reference sequence). Filled out from reference TRBV19 and TRBJ2-1, the complete variable domain reads DGGITQSPKYLFRKEGQNVTLSCEQNLNHDAMYWYRQDPGQGLRLIYYSQIVNDFQKGDIAEGYSVSREKKESFPLTVTSAQKNPTAFYLCASSILGSEQFFGPGTRLTVL.

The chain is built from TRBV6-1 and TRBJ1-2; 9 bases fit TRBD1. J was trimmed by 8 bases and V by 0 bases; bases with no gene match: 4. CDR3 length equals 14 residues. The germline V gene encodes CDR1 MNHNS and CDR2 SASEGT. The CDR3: CASSEAGTGRGYTF. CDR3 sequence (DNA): TGTGCCAGCAGTGAAGCGGGGACAGGGCGCGGCTACACCTTC.

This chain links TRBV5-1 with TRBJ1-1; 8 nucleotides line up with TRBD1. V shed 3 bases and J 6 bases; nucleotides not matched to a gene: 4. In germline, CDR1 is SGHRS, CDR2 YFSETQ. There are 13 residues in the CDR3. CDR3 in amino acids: CASSSRQGSEAFF. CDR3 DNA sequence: TGCGCCAGCAGCTCGAGACAGGGGTCTGAAGCTTTCTTT.

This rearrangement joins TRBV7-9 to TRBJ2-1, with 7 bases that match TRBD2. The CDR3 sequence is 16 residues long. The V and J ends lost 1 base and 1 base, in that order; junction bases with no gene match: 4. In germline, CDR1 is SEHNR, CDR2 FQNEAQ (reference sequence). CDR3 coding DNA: TGTGCCAGCAGCTTAGGGGGAGGGCGATCCTACAATGAGCAGTTCTTC. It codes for CASSLGGGRSYNEQFF.

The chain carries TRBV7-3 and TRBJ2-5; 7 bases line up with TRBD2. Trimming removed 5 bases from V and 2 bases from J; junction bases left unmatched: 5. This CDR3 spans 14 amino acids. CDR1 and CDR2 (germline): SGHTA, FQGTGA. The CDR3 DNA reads TGTGCCAGCAGCCAAGCCGGGGGGCAAGAGACCCAGTACTTC. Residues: CASSQAGGQETQYF.

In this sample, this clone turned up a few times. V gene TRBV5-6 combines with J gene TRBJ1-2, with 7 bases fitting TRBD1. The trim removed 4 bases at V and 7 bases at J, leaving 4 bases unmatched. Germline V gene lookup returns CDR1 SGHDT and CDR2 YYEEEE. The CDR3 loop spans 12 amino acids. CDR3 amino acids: CASSQGDTGYTF. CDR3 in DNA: TGTGCCAGCAGCCAGGGGGACACTGGCTACACCTTC.

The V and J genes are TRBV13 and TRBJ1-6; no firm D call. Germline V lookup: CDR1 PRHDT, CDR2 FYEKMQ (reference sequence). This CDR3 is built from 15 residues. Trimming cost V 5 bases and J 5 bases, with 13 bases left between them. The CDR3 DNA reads TGTGCCAGCAGCCCATTGGAGGCTAATAATTCACCCCTCCACTTT. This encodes CASSPLEANNSPLHF.

The CDR3 region is CASSLEDRGNVNEQFF. The CDR3 nucleotides are TGTGCCAGCAGTTTAGAGGACAGGGGGAATGTAAATGAGCAGTTCTTC. This sequence joins TRBV27 and TRBJ2-1, with 10 bases lining up with TRBD1. J was trimmed by 7 bases and V by 2 bases; bases with no gene match: 8. CDR3 length: 16 amino acids. Germline V gene lookup returns CDR1 MNHEY and CDR2 SMNVEV (reference sequence).

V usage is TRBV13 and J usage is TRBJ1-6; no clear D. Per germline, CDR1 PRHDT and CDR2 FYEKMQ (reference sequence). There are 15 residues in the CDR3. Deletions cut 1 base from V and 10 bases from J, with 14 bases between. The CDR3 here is CASSLAERIGSPLHF. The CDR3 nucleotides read TGTGCCAGCAGCTTAGCCGAGAGGATAGGATCACCCCTCCACTTT.

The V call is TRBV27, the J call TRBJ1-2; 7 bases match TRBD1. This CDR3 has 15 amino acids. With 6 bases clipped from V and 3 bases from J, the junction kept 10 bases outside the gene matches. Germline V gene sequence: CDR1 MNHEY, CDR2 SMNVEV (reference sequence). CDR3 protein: CASRVGLTGDYGYTF. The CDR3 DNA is TGTGCCAGCAGAGTGGGCCTCACAGGGGACTATGGCTACACCTTC.

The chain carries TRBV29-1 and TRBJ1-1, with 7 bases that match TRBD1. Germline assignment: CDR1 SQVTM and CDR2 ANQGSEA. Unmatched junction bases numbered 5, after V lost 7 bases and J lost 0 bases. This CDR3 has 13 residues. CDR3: CSALQGMNTEAFF. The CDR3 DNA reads TGCAGCGCATTACAGGGGATGAACACTGAAGCTTTCTTT.

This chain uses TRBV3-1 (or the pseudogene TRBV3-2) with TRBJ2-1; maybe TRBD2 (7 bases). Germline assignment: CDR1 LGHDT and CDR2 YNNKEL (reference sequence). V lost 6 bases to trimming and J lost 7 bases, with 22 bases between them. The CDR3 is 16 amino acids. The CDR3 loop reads CASRPNKRGGRNEQFF. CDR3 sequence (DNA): TGTGCCAGCAGACCCAATAAAAGGGGGGGGCGGAATGAGCAGTTCTTC.

CDR3: CAISAPRTSGQVTPSSYNEQFF. The CDR3 coding sequence is TGTGCCATCAGTGCACCCAGAACATCGGGACAAGTAACACCGAGCTCCTACAATGAGCAGTTCTTC. The chain recombines TRBV10-3 with TRBJ2-1; D is perhaps TRBD1 (6 bases). The V gene's germline CDR1 is ENHRY and CDR2 SYGVKD. The V gene lost 4 bases and the J gene lost 0 bases, with 31 bases spanning the gap. CDR3 length: 22 residues.

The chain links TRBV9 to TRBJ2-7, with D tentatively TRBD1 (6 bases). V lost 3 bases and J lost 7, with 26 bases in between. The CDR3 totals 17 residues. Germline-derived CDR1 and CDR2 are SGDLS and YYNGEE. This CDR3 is CASSAHRVLSSPVEQYF. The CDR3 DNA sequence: TGTGCCAGCAGCGCCCACAGGGTCCTCTCTTCCCCTGTGGAGCAGTACTTC.

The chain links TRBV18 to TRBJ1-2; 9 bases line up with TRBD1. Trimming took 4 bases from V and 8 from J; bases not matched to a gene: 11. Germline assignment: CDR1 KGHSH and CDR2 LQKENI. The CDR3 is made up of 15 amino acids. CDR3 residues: CASSRTTGGGEGYTF. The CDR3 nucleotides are TGTGCCAGCTCACGGACAACAGGGGGCGGGGAAGGCTACACCTTC.

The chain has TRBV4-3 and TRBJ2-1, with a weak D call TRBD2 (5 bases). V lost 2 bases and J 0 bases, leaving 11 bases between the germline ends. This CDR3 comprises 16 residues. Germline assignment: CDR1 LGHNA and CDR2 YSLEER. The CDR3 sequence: CASSQKSGGSYNEQFF. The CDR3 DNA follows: TGCGCCAGCAGCCAAAAGAGCGGCGGCTCCTACAATGAGCAGTTCTTC.